This T cell receptor beta chain was identified during a study of somatic mutations in cytotoxic T cells in rheumatoid arthritis. This CDR3 has 13 amino acids. CDR1 and CDR2 from the germline V gene are LNHDA and SQIVND (reference sequence). Trimming shortened V by 10 bases and J by 4 bases, and 16 bases separated the two germline ends. Study outcomes and limitations: Relative to age-matched healthy controls, rheumatoid arthritis patients did not differ significantly in CD8+ T-cell clonality.

Of note for this clone: Its target is unknown.

Here immunoSEQ multiplex PCR was the method, and the copy in TCRdb shows in-frame clones only, minus some. The profile covers about 3,800 clones, with around four fifths appearing a single time and roughly 25% taken by the ten largest. The sample was CD8+ T cells sorted from blood. The chain has TRBV19 and TRBJ1-1; possibly TRBD1 for D (5 bases). The source is an adult with rheumatoid arthritis. The CDR3 DNA follows: TGTGCCACTGCCCCGGGGCCTATCACTGAAGCTTTCTTT. Its protein product is CATAPGPITEAFF.